This T cell receptor (beta chain) emerged from a study of patients and donors after allogeneic stem cell transplantation. With V trimmed by 3 bases and J by 8 bases, 8 bases remained unmatched. Germline assignment: CDR1 ENHRY and CDR2 SYGVKD. This CDR3 has 16 amino acids. TCRdb re-called the RT-PCR reads with MiXCR, one entry per CDR3 protein. The repertoire holds around 160,000 distinct CDR3 sequences, around 30% seen once, with around 3.2% in the top ten. The sequence was obtained from a human donor who was either an allogeneic HSCT recipient or a stem cell or donor lymphocyte infusion donor (not recorded which). It is not recorded whose cells these are; they may come from a transplant donor. Sequenced material: blood, either unsorted or a sorted T cell fraction (not recorded which). The chain employs TRBV10-3 and TRBJ2-3; 13 bases are shared with TRBD2. The CDR3 sequence is CAISEGLAGARGTQYF. As DNA, the CDR3 is TGTGCCATCAGTGAAGGACTAGCGGGAGCTCGGGGTACGCAGTATTTT.